This T cell receptor beta chain was identified in a study of T cell responses to AZD1222 COVID-19 vaccine. CDR1 is KGHSH, CDR2 LQKENI, per germline. This CDR3 is 14 amino acids long. V dropped 4 bases and J dropped 3; count of bases not matched to a gene: 2. TCRdb's table, derived via immunoSEQ multiplex PCR, lists solely in-frame clones and lacks some. In the table there are 64,000 or so clones, 84% of which are singletons. The rearrangement links TRBV18 to TRBJ1-5; 8 positions agree with TRBD1. The sequence came from an adult in good health. Sequencing used peripheral blood, obtained on day 0 of AZD1222 vaccination. Here the CDR3 reads CASSLDRVNQPQHF. The DNA for the CDR3 is TGTGCCAGCTCACTGGACAGGGTCAATCAGCCCCAGCATTTT. The whole variable domain, filled in from reference TRBV18 and TRBJ1-5, reads NAGVMQNPRHLVRRRGQEARLRCSPMKGHSHVYWYRQLPEEGLKFMVYLQKENIIDESGMPKERFSAEFPKEGPSILRIQQVVRGDSAAYFCASSLDRVNQPQHFGDGTRLSIL.